This T cell receptor (beta chain) was captured by sequencing in a study of a mutant IDH1 vaccine in newly diagnosed glioma. The overall study: Earlier treatment was radiotherapy, temozolomide, or both, with most getting both.

Time point specified: week 23, last vaccination. It was 300 ug of mutant IDH1 20-mer peptide that made up each vaccine dose, given with topical imiquimod. TCRdb keeps only in-frame clones here, not all; method: immunoSEQ multiplex PCR. The table lists roughly 29,000 clones, around 80% of them singletons. A note on this clone: Its cognate antigen is unknown.

There are 15 residues in the CDR3. Germline CDR1 LGHNA, CDR2 YSLEER. V lost 0 bases to trimming and J lost 4 bases, with 10 bases between them. The clonotype originates from a woman aged 18-29 years with glioma. This material consisted of PBMCs, taken from a glioma patient whose treatment included an IDH1 peptide vaccine. The V and J genes are TRBV4-3 and TRBJ2-1; unclear D gene. CDR3 in amino acids: CASSQDWTDYNEQFF. The DNA of the CDR3 is TGCGCCAGCAGCCAAGACTGGACCGATTACAATGAGCAGTTCTTC.